These T cell receptor beta chains were read from a single sample in a study of blood T cell repertoires in COVID-19. Produced via immunoSEQ multiplex PCR; TCRdb's table is partial and in-frame only. The table records about 190,000 clones, around 84% of them present only once. The sample consisted of peripheral blood. The source of these receptors is a human donor in a cohort sampled during active COVID-19. CDR3s include the opening cysteine and the closing phenylalanine or tryptophan. A D gene is named only where the DNA matches it firmly. Rows give clone size only sometimes, using once, few, many, or a class for an expanded clone.

size | D | J | length | V | DNA | CDR3
NA | TRBD2 | TRBJ2-1 | 15 | TRBV28 | TGTGCCAGCAGCGATCACCGGGACTACAAGAATGAGCAGTTCTTC | CASSDHRDYKNEQFF
NA | NA | TRBJ1-4 | 18 | TRBV4-1 | TGCGCCAGCAGCCAAGAGGCGCAGGGCCTCGATACCAATGAAAAACTGTTTTTT | CASSQEAQGLDTNEKLFF
few | NA | TRBJ1-4 | 15 | TRBV7-6 | TGTGCCAGCAGCTTAGACCAGACAACTAATGAAAAACTGTTTTTT | CASSLDQTTNEKLFF
NA | NA | TRBJ1-5 | 13 | TRBV7-8 | TGTGCCAGCAGCCTAAGCGTTGGGCAGCCCCAGCATTTT | CASSLSVGQPQHF
NA | TRBD2 | TRBJ2-7 | 18 | TRBV28 | TGTGCCAGCAGTTTGGGAGGACTAGCGGGAGGCCCATACTACGAGCAGTACTTC | CASSLGGLAGGPYYEQYF
NA | NA | TRBJ1-5 | 16 | TRBV7-8 | TGTGCCAGCAGCTTAGCGGGCCCCTATAGCAATCAGCCCCAGCATTTT | CASSLAGPYSNQPQHF
NA | TRBD1 | TRBJ1-3 | 18 | TRBV5-7 | TGTGCCAGCAGCGCCGGGACAGGGTGGTCCCTCTCTGGAAACACCATATATTTT | CASSAGTGWSLSGNTIYF
NA | NA | TRBJ1-6 | 17 | TRBV18 | TGTGCCAGCTCACCATCAACCACAGGGCGAGTGTCTTCACCCCTCCACTTT | CASSPSTTGRVSSPLHF
NA | NA | TRBJ2-7 | 14 | TRBV6-5 | TGTGCCAGCAGCCAATCTTTCAGATCATACGAGCAGTACTTC | CASSQSFRSYEQYF
NA | NA | TRBJ1-1 | 12 | TRBV5-5 | TGTGCCAGCAGCTTGCCGAGGGCCTCCGCTTTCTTT | CASSLPRASAFF
NA | TRBD1 | TRBJ1-1 | 13 | TRBV24-1 | TGTGCCACCAGTGAACGGACAGGAGGAGAAGCTTTCTTT | CATSERTGGEAFF
once | NA | TRBJ2-6 | 14 | TRBV11-2 | TGTGCCAGCAGCTTACAGGCTGGGGCCAACGTCCTGACTTTC | CASSLQAGANVLTF
NA | TRBD2 | TRBJ2-7 | 18 | TRBV5-5 | TGTGCCAGCAGCCTAAGGGCGGGAGGCCCCGCGGTGGAATACGAGCAGTACTTC | CASSLRAGGPAVEYEQYF
NA | NA | TRBJ1-5 | 15 | TRBV19 | TGTGCCAGTAGTCGTCAGGATTTGGGCAATCAGCCCCAGCATTTT | CASSRQDLGNQPQHF
once | NA | TRBJ1-1 | 15 | TRBV5-1 | TGCGCCAGCAGCTTGGTGGTCACACCGAACACTGAAGCTTTCTTT | CASSLVVTPNTEAFF
NA | TRBD1 | TRBJ2-1 | 15 | TRBV7-3 | TGTGCCAGCAGCGAGCCGGGACAGCCCATCAATGAGCAGTTCTTC | CASSEPGQPINEQFF
NA | NA | TRBJ1-5 | 18 | TRBV7-2 | TGTGCCAGCAGCTTAAAGTCTTTCGCGGGGCGGTCCAATCAGCCCCAGCATTTT | CASSLKSFAGRSNQPQHF
NA | NA | TRBJ2-1 | 14 | TRBV2 | TGTGCCAGCGAAGGACACCCCTCCTACAATGAGCAGTTCTTC | CASEGHPSYNEQFF
NA | NA | TRBJ1-6 | 15 | TRBV27 | TGTGCCAGCGGTCCCTCGACACCCGATAATTCACCCCTCCACTTT | CASGPSTPDNSPLHF
NA | NA | TRBJ1-2 | 13 | TRBV14 | TGTGCCAGCAGCCAGTCGAACACGTTAGGCTACACCTTC | CASSQSNTLGYTF
NA | NA | TRBJ1-1 | 16 | TRBV7-3 | TGTGCCAGCAGCTTGAACAGGGCCCAACGGGGCACTGAAGCTTTCTTT | CASSLNRAQRGTEAFF
NA | NA | TRBJ1-5 | 16 | TRBV5-5 | TGTGCCAGCAGCAGAGACGGGACACCCATTGGTCAGCCCCAGCATTTT | CASSRDGTPIGQPQHF
NA | NA | TRBJ2-1 | 14 | TRBV19 | TGTGCCAGTAGTATTCTCGCGGTATACAATGAGCAGTTCTTC | CASSILAVYNEQFF
NA | NA | TRBJ2-7 | 13 | TRBV24-1 | TGTGCCACCAGTGACAGGGTGACCTACGAGCAGTACTTC | CATSDRVTYEQYF
once | NA | TRBJ1-2 | 13 | TRBV19 | TGTGCCAGTAGTATTGACAGTTACTATGGCTACACCTTC | CASSIDSYYGYTF
NA | NA | TRBJ2-3 | 11 | TRBV7-8 | TGTGCCAGCAGCCAGGGGGATACGCAGTATTTT | CASSQGDTQYF
NA | TRBD2 | TRBJ2-1 | 14 | TRBV2 | TGTGCCAGCAAGAGCGGGAGCTTTTACAATGAGCAGTTCTTC | CASKSGSFYNEQFF
NA | NA | TRBJ2-3 | 16 | TRBV27 | TGTGCCAGCAGTTCGGGAGCGCGACTCTACACAGATACGCAGTATTTT | CASSSGARLYTDTQYF
NA | NA | TRBJ2-3 | 15 | TRBV20-1 | TGCAGTGCTAGTATTAATCGTCCTAGCACAGATACGCAGTATTTT | CSASINRPSTDTQYF
NA | TRBD1 | TRBJ2-7 | 14 | TRBV25-1 | TGTGCCACCCCGGATCGACAGGGAAATAACGAGCAGTACTTC | CATPDRQGNNEQYF
NA | NA | TRBJ1-2 | 11 | TRBV19 | TGTGCCAGTAGGCAGGGGTACGGCTACACCTTC | CASRQGYGYTF
NA | NA | TRBJ2-5 | 14 | TRBV10-1 | TGCGCCAGCAGTGATCGGCAGGGCCGGGAGACCCAGTACTTC | CASSDRQGRETQYF
NA | NA | TRBJ1-5 | 15 | TRBV11-2 | TGTGCCAGCAGTTATCAAAATAGCAGGGGATGGCCCCAGCATTTT | CASSYQNSRGWPQHF
NA | NA | TRBJ1-4 | 15 | TRBV19 | TGTGCCAGTAGTGGCCAGGGGTTCTCTTATGAAAAACTGTTTTTT | CASSGQGFSYEKLFF
NA | TRBD2 | TRBJ2-4 | 14 | TRBV27 | TGTGCCAGCGGGGCGGGAGTGACCAAAAACATTCAGTACTTC | CASGAGVTKNIQYF
NA | TRBD1 | TRBJ1-4 | 14 | TRBV7-9 | TGTGCCAGCAGCCGGGACAGGGGAGGTGAAAAACTGTTTTTT | CASSRDRGGEKLFF
NA | TRBD2 | TRBJ2-1 | 17 | TRBV5-1 | TGCGCCAGCAGCTTGGGGTTAGGAGCGGGAGGGTACAATGAGCAGTTCTTC | CASSLGLGAGGYNEQFF
NA | TRBD2 | TRBJ2-5 | 15 | TRBV5-4 | TGTGCCAGCAGCAGTTGGCTAGCGGGAGAAGAGACCCAGTACTTC | CASSSWLAGEETQYF
NA | TRBD2 | TRBJ2-5 | 13 | TRBV7-9 | TGTGCCAGCAGCTGGACTAGCGCGGAGACCCAGTACTTC | CASSWTSAETQYF
NA | TRBD1 | TRBJ1-5 | 14 | TRBV6-5 | TGTGCCAGCAGTTACAGGCAGGGGGGTCAGCCCCAGCATTTT | CASSYRQGGQPQHF
NA | TRBD1 | TRBJ2-3 | 15 | TRBV5-1 | TGCGCCAGCAGCTTCAAGACAGGGGGCGCAGATACGCAGTATTTT | CASSFKTGGADTQYF
NA | NA | TRBJ1-2 | 16 | TRBV21-1 | TGTGCCAGCAGCCAACCGGTGGAACAGGGGGTCTATGGCTACACCTTC | CASSQPVEQGVYGYTF
NA | NA | TRBJ1-2 | 13 | TRBV3-1/TRBV3-2 | TGTGCCAGCAGCCAAGGCCCCTCACAGGGCTACACCTTC | CASSQGPSQGYTF
NA | NA | TRBJ1-5 | 11 | TRBV6-5 | TGTGCCAGCGGCTTCAATCAGCCCCAGCATTTT | CASGFNQPQHF
once | NA | TRBJ2-1 | 13 | TRBV5-8 | TGTGCCAGCAGCTTGGGTGTCGTCAATGAGCAGTTCTTC | CASSLGVVNEQFF
NA | TRBD2 | TRBJ2-5 | 16 | TRBV7-3 | TGTGCCAGCAGCTTAACCCGGACTAGCGGACAAGAGACCCAGTACTTC | CASSLTRTSGQETQYF
NA | TRBD2 | TRBJ2-1 | 16 | TRBV5-1 | TGCGCCAGCAGCTTGGCTGGCGGGAGGGCCGGTAATGGGCAGTTCTTC | CASSLAGGRAGNGQFF
NA | NA | TRBJ2-6 | 13 | TRBV27 | TGTGCCAGCAGGGGTAGCTCGGCCAACGTCCTGACTTTC | CASRGSSANVLTF
once | NA | TRBJ1-5 | 15 | TRBV19 | TGTGCCAGTAGTCTCCTTGACACCAAAAATCAGCCCCAGCATTTT | CASSLLDTKNQPQHF
NA | TRBD1 | TRBJ2-3 | 15 | TRBV7-3 | TGTGCCAGCAGCTCAGGGACAGGGGCCGCAGATACGCAGTATTTT | CASSSGTGAADTQYF
NA | TRBD2 | TRBJ2-5 | 14 | TRBV7-2 | TGTGCCAGCAGCACGCGGGGGGGCGGCGAGACCCAGTACTTC | CASSTRGGGETQYF
NA | NA | TRBJ2-1 | 14 | TRBV3-1/TRBV3-2 | TGTGCCAGCAGCCCTCTCGCTAGTCACGATGAGCAGTTCTTC | CASSPLASHDEQFF
NA | TRBD1 | TRBJ1-6 | 13 | TRBV28 | TGTGCCAGCAGACAGGGGGTCAATTCACCCCTCCACTTT | CASRQGVNSPLHF